Below are 19 T cell receptor beta chains sequenced from a single sample in a study of shared T cell receptors in the human thymus. Sequenced by immunoSEQ multiplex PCR; TCRdb stores in-frame clones only, minus some. The sample lists about 610,000 clones, over 75% occurring once. The sample was also linked to a second study, of human thymus T cells.

The sequenced material came from thymocytes. The receptors derive from a boy less than two years old with a congenital heart defect.

J is TRBJ2-6 and V is TRBV28, with 7 bases that match TRBD1. Germline CDR1 MDHEN, CDR2 SYDVKM. The CDR3 runs to 19 residues. V lost 2 bases and J lost 0; bases outside the gene matches: 10. CDR3 DNA sequence: TGTGCCAGCAGTTTAAGGGAGAGGGACAGACCCTCTGGGGCCAACGTCCTGACTTTC. Encoded protein: CASSLRERDRPSGANVLTF.

This CDR3 reads CARYGGGTDTQYF. CDR3 nucleotides: TGTGCCCGATACGGGGGGGGCACAGATACGCAGTATTTT. The V gene is TRBV9, the J gene TRBJ2-3, with 8 bases lining up with TRBD2. The CDR3 length is 13 residues. The V gene's germline CDR1 is SGDLS and CDR2 YYNGEE. With V trimmed by 10 bases and J by 1 base, 5 bases remained unmatched.

V gene TRBV5-5 combines with J gene TRBJ2-7; 9 nucleotides line up with TRBD2. Trimming took 0 bases from V and 9 from J; bases not matched to a gene: 10. Germline V gene data show CDR1 as SGHKS and CDR2 as YYEKEE (reference sequence). The CDR3 runs to 15 residues. This CDR3 is CASSLGLSGSLSQYF. CDR3 DNA sequence: TGTGCCAGCAGCTTGGGGCTTAGCGGGAGCTTATCGCAGTACTTC.

The V gene is TRBV6-1, the J gene TRBJ2-3; D might be TRBD2 (5 bases). Trimming pared 1 base from V and 2 bases from J, leaving 16 bases between. CDR3 size: 17 residues. CDR1 and CDR2 from the germline V gene are MNHNS and SASEGT. CDR3 bases: TGTGCCAGCAGTGAAGGTCGCCGGAGGATGTTCACAGATACGCAGTATTTT. Residues: CASSEGRRRMFTDTQYF.

The chain's CDR3 is CASSSGQPQPQHF. As DNA, the CDR3 is TGTGCCAGCAGTTCCGGACAGCCTCAGCCCCAGCATTTT. The J gene is TRBJ1-5, the V gene TRBV27, with a weak D call TRBD1 (6 bases). This CDR3 spans 13 amino acids. Trimming pared 4 bases from V and 6 bases from J, leaving 10 bases between. Germline V CDR1 and CDR2: MNHEY, SMNVEV (reference sequence).

The CDR3: CASKGGYEQYF. CDR3 nucleotides: TGTGCCAGTAAAGGGGGCTACGAGCAGTACTTC. V usage is TRBV19 and J usage is TRBJ2-7; possibly TRBD1 for D (6 bases). V gave up 7 bases and J gave up 3 bases, with 7 bases separating them. The CDR3 runs to 11 residues. Germline loops: CDR1 LNHDA, CDR2 SQIVND (reference sequence).

The chain uses TRBV28 and TRBJ2-6; unclear D gene. In germline, CDR1 is MDHEN, CDR2 SYDVKM. This CDR3 region has 18 residues. V lost 2 bases, J lost 0 bases, and 14 bases lay in between. The CDR3 protein is CASSLRRRPSSGANVLTF. In DNA, the CDR3 is TGTGCCAGCAGTTTAAGGCGGCGGCCGAGCTCTGGGGCCAACGTCCTGACTTTC.

V is TRBV27 and J is TRBJ2-3; TRBD2 matches 11 bases. Losses at the gene ends were 3 bases for V and 2 bases for J; bases not matched to a gene: 7. Looked up from germline, CDR1 is MNHEY and CDR2 is SMNVEV (reference sequence). The CDR3 is made up of 17 amino acids. The CDR3 sequence: CASSLVAGGKITDTQYF. The CDR3 DNA sequence: TGTGCCAGCAGTTTGGTAGCGGGAGGGAAGATCACAGATACGCAGTATTTT.

This clone was found a few times. The chain couples TRBV2 to TRBJ2-7, with D hard to call. CDR3 length equals 14 residues. Germline CDR1 and CDR2: SNHLY and FYNNEI. Trimming removed 1 base at V and 0 bases at J, with 7 bases between. This chain's CDR3 is CASSEVASSYEQYF. The CDR3 DNA reads as TGTGCCAGCAGTGAAGTTGCGAGCTCCTACGAGCAGTACTTC.

V and J are TRBV19 and TRBJ2-5, with TRBD1 matching over 10 bases. The CDR3 is 15 amino acids. The germline gives CDR1 LNHDA, CDR2 SQIVND (reference sequence). V lost 2 bases, J lost 6 bases, and 6 bases stayed unmatched. The CDR3 loop reads CASSISLDRGKTQYF. CDR3 in DNA: TGTGCCAGTAGTATATCCCTGGACAGGGGGAAGACCCAGTACTTC.

V usage is TRBV7-2 and J usage is TRBJ2-7, with 11 bases aligning to TRBD2. The V and J ends lost 5 bases and 2 bases, in that order; junction bases with no gene match: 8. Germline V gene lookup returns CDR1 SGHTA and CDR2 FQGNSA. The CDR3 totals 16 residues. This CDR3 is CASSESGTSGPYEQYF. The CDR3 DNA sequence: TGTGCCAGCAGCGAAAGCGGGACTAGCGGACCCTACGAGCAGTACTTC. The complete variable domain, with remaining parts taken from reference TRBV7-2 and TRBJ2-7, reads GAGVSQSPSNKVTEKGKDVELRCDPISGHTALYWYRQSLGQGLEFLIYFQGNSAPDKSGLPSDRFSAERTGGSVSTLTIQRTQQEDSAVYLCASSESGTSGPYEQYFGPGTRLTVT.

V and J are TRBV2 and TRBJ2-2; D is possibly TRBD1 (6 bases). Trimming took 10 bases from V and 2 from J, leaving 11 bases between them. CDR3 length: 13 residues. The germline V gene encodes CDR1 SNHLY and CDR2 FYNNEI. CDR3 residues: CATRQENTGELFF. In DNA, the CDR3 is TGTGCCACCAGACAGGAAAACACCGGGGAGCTGTTTTTT.

The chain is built from TRBV10-3 and TRBJ2-7, with 9 bases that match TRBD1. V lost 6 bases, J lost 1 base, and 4 bases stayed unmatched. The germline V gene has CDR1 ENHRY and CDR2 SYGVKD. This CDR3 contains 14 residues. The CDR3 coding sequence is TGTGCCATCAGACCGGGACAGGGTTCCTACGAGCAGTACTTC. It translates to CAIRPGQGSYEQYF.

The chain is built from TRBV9 and TRBJ2-1, with D perhaps matching TRBD2 (5 bases). The germline gives CDR1 SGDLS, CDR2 YYNGEE. This CDR3 has 16 residues. Trimming removed 4 bases at V and 0 bases at J, with 14 bases between. CDR3 in amino acids: CASSSSSRPSYNEQFF. The CDR3 DNA reads TGTGCCAGCAGCTCTAGCAGCAGACCCTCCTACAATGAGCAGTTCTTC.

The chain joins TRBV7-2 to TRBJ1-3, with a tentative D call TRBD1 (5 bases). Trimming cost V 2 bases and J 0 bases, with 14 bases left between them. From germline, CDR1 is SGHTA and CDR2 FQGNSA. The CDR3 is 17 amino acids. CDR3 nucleotide sequence: TGTGCCAGCAGCTTAACCAGGACACAGGTCTCTGGAAACACCATATATTTT. This encodes CASSLTRTQVSGNTIYF.

This chain joins TRBV30 and TRBJ1-5, with D possibly being TRBD1 (5 bases). CDR1 and CDR2 (germline): GTSNPN, SVGIG (reference sequence). V dropped 3 bases and J dropped 1 base, with 10 bases sitting between them. CDR3 length: 14 amino acids. CDR3 sequence: CAWRLGGSNQPQHF. DNA for the CDR3: TGTGCCTGGAGGCTGGGGGGGAGCAATCAGCCCCAGCATTTT.

This chain links TRBV19 with TRBJ2-2, with TRBD1 matching over 11 bases. The CDR3 is 15 amino acids. Germline CDR1 reads LNHDA; CDR2 reads SQIVND (reference sequence). V lost 10 bases to trimming and J lost 4 bases; unmatched junction nucleotides: 8. CDR3 DNA sequence: TGTGCCACATCCACCGGGACAGGGGGCACCGGGGAGCTGTTTTTT. Translated, it gives CATSTGTGGTGELFF.

The genes are TRBV27 and TRBJ1-5, with 8 bases that match TRBD1. The J segment lost 2 bases and the V segment lost 0 bases, leaving 9 bases of the junction unmatched. The germline gives CDR1 MNHEY, CDR2 SMNVEV (reference sequence). The CDR3 totals 18 residues. The CDR3 spells CASSLSVPGGAGNQPQHF. CDR3 in DNA: TGTGCCAGCAGTTTATCGGTCCCAGGGGGCGCGGGCAATCAGCCCCAGCATTTT.

The chain employs TRBV9 and TRBJ2-1, with 7 positions matching TRBD2. The CDR3 length is 17 residues. Germline V gives CDR1 SGDLS, CDR2 YYNGEE. V gave up 3 bases and J gave up 0 bases; unmatched junction bases: 9. The CDR3 DNA reads TGTGCCAGCAGCGCCCGGGACTACCCGAGCTCCTACAATGAGCAGTTCTTC. Translated, it gives CASSARDYPSSYNEQFF. The entire variable domain, with the rest obtained from reference TRBV9 and TRBJ2-1, is as follows: DSGVTQTPKHLITATGQRVTLRCSPRSGDLSVYWYQQSLDQGLQFLIQYYNGEERAKGNILERFSAQQFPDLHSELNLSSLELGDSALYFCASSARDYPSSYNEQFFGPGTRLTVL.